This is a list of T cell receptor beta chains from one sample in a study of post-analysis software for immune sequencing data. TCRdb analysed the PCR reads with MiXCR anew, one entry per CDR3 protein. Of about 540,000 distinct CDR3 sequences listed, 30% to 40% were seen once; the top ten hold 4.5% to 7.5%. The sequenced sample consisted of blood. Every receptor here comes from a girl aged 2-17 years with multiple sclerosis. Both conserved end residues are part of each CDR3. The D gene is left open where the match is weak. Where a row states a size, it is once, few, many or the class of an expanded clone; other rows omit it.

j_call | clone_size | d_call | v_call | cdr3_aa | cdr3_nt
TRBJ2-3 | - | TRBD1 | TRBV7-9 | CASSLAWARGTDTQYF | TGTGCCAGCAGCTTAGCTTGGGCCAGGGGGACAGATACGCAGTATTTT
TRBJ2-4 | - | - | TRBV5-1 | CASSLRQGGDVAKNIQYF | TGCGCCAGCAGCTTGCGGCAGGGGGGGGACGTCGCCAAAAACATTCAGTACTTC
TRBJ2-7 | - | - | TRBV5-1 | CASSLGTYYEQYF | TGCGCCAGCAGCCTAGGGACCTACTACGAGCAGTACTTC
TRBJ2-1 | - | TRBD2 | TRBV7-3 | CASSLAGVFSSYNEQFF | TGTGCCAGCAGCTTAGCGGGGGTGTTTTCTTCCTACAATGAGCAGTTCTTC
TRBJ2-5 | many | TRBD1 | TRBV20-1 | CSAPGQGGQETQYF | TGCAGTGCTCCGGGACAGGGTGGACAAGAGACCCAGTACTTC
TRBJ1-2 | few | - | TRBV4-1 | CASSQEPGMVRGYTF | TGCGCCAGCAGCCAAGAACCAGGGATGGTACGTGGCTACACCTTC
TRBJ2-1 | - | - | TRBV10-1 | CASSRGSPGGQFF | TGCGCCAGCTCCCGAGGAAGTCCGGGTGGGCAGTTCTTC
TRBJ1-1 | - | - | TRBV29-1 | CSVGGQGSIVGTEAFF | TGCAGCGTTGGGGGGCAGGGGTCCATAGTGGGCACTGAAGCTTTCTTT
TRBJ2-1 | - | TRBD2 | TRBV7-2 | CASSPRVAGVLLLSYNEQFF | TGTGCCAGCAGCCCCCGAGTAGCGGGGGTCCTTCTTCTCTCCTACAATGAGCAGTTCTTC
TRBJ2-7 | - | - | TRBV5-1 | CASSLGSQTLRGEQYF | TGCGCCAGCAGCTTAGGATCACAAACCCTAAGGGGCGAGCAGTACTTC
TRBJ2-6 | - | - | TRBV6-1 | CASSSSPVTGANVLTF | TGTGCCAGCAGCTCTTCTCCCGTGACTGGGGCCAACGTCCTGACTTTC
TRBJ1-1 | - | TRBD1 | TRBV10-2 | CASSVTGGTEAFF | TGCGCCAGCAGTGTAACAGGGGGCACTGAAGCTTTCTTT
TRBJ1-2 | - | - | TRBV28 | CAGSKRARVNYGYTF | TGTGCCGGCAGTAAAAGAGCCAGGGTTAACTATGGCTACACCTTC
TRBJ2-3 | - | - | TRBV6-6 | CASSWTKWPDTQYF | TGTGCCAGCAGTTGGACAAAATGGCCGGATACGCAGTATTTT
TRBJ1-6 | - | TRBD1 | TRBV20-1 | CSAGTGYNSPLHF | TGCAGCGCCGGGACAGGGTACAATTCACCCCTCCACTTT
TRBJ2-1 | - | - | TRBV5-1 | CASSLDGGQTYNEQFF | TGCGCCAGCAGCTTGGACGGGGGCCAGACCTACAATGAGCAGTTCTTC
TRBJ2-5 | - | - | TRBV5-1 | CASSKTSWQETQYF | TGCGCCAGCAGCAAAACTAGCTGGCAAGAGACCCAGTACTTC
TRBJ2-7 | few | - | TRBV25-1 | CASSETGRPYEQYF | TGTGCCAGCAGTGAAACGGGGCGGCCCTACGAGCAGTACTTC
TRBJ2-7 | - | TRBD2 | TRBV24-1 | CATSDQQRGGYNEQYF | TGTGCCACCAGTGACCAACAGCGGGGGGGCTACAATGAGCAGTACTTC
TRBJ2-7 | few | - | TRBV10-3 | CAISESEGQGKQYF | TGTGCCATCAGTGAGTCGGAGGGGCAGGGCAAGCAGTACTTC
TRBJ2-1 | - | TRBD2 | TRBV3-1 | CASSQGGVDEQFF | TGTGCCAGCAGCCAGGGGGGGGTCGATGAGCAGTTCTTC
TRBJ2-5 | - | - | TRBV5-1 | CASSLLSLQETQYF | TGCGCCAGCAGCTTGTTGAGTCTTCAGGAGACCCAGTACTTC
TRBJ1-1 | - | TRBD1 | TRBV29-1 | CSVAGTGHLTEAFF | TGCAGCGTTGCAGGGACAGGACACCTCACTGAAGCTTTCTTT
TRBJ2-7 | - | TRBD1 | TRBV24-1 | CATSDSDRGYNEQYF | TGTGCCACCAGTGACTCCGACAGGGGGTACAACGAGCAGTACTTC
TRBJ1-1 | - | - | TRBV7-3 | CARSMDRNTEAFF | TGTGCCCGCAGCATGGACAGGAACACTGAAGCTTTCTTT
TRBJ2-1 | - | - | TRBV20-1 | CSARVGGVFEYNEQFF | TGCAGTGCTAGAGTGGGCGGAGTTTTCGAATACAATGAGCAGTTCTTC
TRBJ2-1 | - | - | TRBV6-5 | CASSYRAGSSYNEQFF | TGTGCCAGCAGTTACCGCGCCGGATCTAGCTACAATGAGCAGTTCTTC
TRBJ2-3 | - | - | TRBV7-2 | CASSLIGGGGNTDTQYF | TGTGCCAGCAGCTTAATCGGGGGAGGAGGGAACACAGATACGCAGTATTTT
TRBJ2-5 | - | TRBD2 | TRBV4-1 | CASSSSGGHYEQYF | TGCGCCAGCAGTTCCAGCGGGGGGCATTATGAGCAGTACTTC
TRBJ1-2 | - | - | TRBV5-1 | CASSPTVLFSYGYTF | TGCGCCAGCAGCCCGACCGTACTTTTCTCCTATGGCTACACCTTC
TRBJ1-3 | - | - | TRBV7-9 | CASSLKKELFSSGNTIYF | TGTGCCAGCAGCTTAAAGAAGGAGCTTTTCAGCTCTGGAAACACCATATATTTT
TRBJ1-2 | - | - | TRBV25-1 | CASSGHPSGSYGCTF | TGTGCCAGCAGCGGGCATCCTTCAGGGTCCTATGGCTGCACCTTC
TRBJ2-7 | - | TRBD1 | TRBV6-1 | CASSESRGLEQYF | TGTGCCAGCAGTGAGAGTAGGGGGCTCGAGCAGTACTTC
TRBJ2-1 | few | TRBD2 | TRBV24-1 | CATGTSGLPQFF | TGTGCCACCGGGACTAGCGGATTACCCCAGTTCTTC
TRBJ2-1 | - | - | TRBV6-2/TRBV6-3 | CASSRQAVPYNEQFF | TGTGCCAGCAGCCGTCAAGCGGTCCCCTACAATGAGCAGTTCTTC
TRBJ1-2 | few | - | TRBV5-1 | CASSFTGAYGGYTF | TGCGCCAGCAGCTTCACGGGCGCCTATGGAGGCTACACCTTC
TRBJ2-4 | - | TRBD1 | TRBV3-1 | CASSAEGGPWGQYF | TGTGCCAGCAGTGCAGAAGGGGGCCCATGGGGGCAGTACTTC
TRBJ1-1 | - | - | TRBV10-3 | CAISANSDDTEAFF | TGTGCCATCAGTGCCAACAGCGACGACACTGAAGCTTTCTTT
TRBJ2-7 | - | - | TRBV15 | CATSRAGRYYEQYF | TGTGCCACCAGCAGAGCGGGGAGGTACTACGAGCAGTACTTC
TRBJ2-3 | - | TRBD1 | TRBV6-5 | CASSRPGQGPDTQYF | TGTGCCAGCAGTCGTCCGGGACAGGGGCCAGATACGCAGTATTTT
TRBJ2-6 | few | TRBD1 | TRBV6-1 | CASRSGQGTSSGANVLTF | TGTGCCAGCAGATCCGGACAGGGCACGAGCTCTGGGGCCAACGTCCTGACTTTC
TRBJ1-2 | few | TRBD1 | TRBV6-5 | CASSAGQANYGYTF | TGTGCCAGCAGCGCGGGACAGGCAAACTATGGCTACACCTTC
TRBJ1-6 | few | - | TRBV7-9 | CASSLGGQPLHF | TGTGCCAGCAGCTTAGGGGGACAACCCCTCCACTTT
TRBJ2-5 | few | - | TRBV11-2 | CASSFRRQAKGVTQYF | TGTGCCAGCAGCTTTAGGCGACAGGCTAAGGGGGTGACCCAGTACTTC
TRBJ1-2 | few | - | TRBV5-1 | CASSLGQKNYGYTF | TGCGCCAGCAGCTTGGGACAGAAGAACTATGGCTACACCTTC
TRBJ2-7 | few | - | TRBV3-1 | CASSQEQYYEQYF | TGTGCCAGCAGCCAAGAACAGTACTACGAGCAGTACTTC
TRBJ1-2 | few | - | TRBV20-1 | CSARTGQGNGGYTF | TGCAGTGCTAGAACGGGTCAGGGCAATGGAGGCTACACCTTC
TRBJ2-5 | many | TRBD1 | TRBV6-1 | CASTMGFRGQGRGETQYF | TGTGCCAGCACCATGGGATTCCGCGGACAGGGGCGCGGAGAGACCCAGTACTTC
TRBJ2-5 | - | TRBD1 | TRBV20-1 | CSARGRDRGTPQYF | TGCAGTGCTAGAGGCCGGGACAGGGGCACACCGCAGTACTTC
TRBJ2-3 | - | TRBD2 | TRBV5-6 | CASSLSASGGPTDTQYF | TGTGCCAGCAGCTTGTCGGCTAGCGGGGGGCCCACAGATACGCAGTATTTT
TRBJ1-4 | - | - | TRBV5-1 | CASSWADGPNEKLFF | TGCGCCAGCAGTTGGGCGGACGGACCTAATGAAAAACTGTTTTTT
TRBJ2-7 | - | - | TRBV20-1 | CSASGLAYEQYF | TGCAGTGCTAGCGGGCTAGCCTACGAGCAGTACTTC
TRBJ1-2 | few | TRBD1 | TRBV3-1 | CASSRSGQFSYGYTF | TGTGCCAGCAGCCGCTCGGGACAGTTTAGCTATGGCTACACCTTC
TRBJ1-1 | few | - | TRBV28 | CASSSVPGRRGGHTEAFF | TGTGCCAGCAGTTCCGTCCCAGGGAGGAGGGGGGGGCACACTGAAGCTTTCTTT
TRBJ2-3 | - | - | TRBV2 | CASRGGSRGTSTDTQYF | TGTGCCAGCAGAGGGGGCTCGCGGGGGACTAGCACAGATACGCAGTATTTT
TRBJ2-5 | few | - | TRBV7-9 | CASSSGIAHRRETQYF | TGTGCCAGCAGCTCTGGGATAGCGCACCGTCGAGAGACCCAGTACTTC
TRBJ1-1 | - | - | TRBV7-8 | CAGREGLNTEAFF | TGTGCCGGCAGGGAGGGCCTGAACACTGAAGCTTTCTTT
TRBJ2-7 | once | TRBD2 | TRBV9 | CASSPPGGEAYEQYF | TGTGCCAGCAGCCCCCCCGGGGGGGAAGCCTACGAGCAGTACTTC
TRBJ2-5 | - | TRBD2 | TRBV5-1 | CASSFRTSGETRYF | TGCGCCAGCAGCTTTAGGACTAGCGGAGAGACCCGGTACTTC